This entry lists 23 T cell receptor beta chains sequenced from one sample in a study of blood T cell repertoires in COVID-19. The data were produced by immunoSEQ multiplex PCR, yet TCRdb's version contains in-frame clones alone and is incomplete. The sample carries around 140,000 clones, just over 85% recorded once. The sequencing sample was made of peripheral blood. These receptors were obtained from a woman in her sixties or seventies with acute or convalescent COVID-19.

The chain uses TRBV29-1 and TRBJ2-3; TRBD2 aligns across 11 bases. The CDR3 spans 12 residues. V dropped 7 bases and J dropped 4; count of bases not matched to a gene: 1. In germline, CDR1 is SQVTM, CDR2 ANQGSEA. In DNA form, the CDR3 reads TGCAGCGCGGGACTAGCGGCAGATACGCAGTATTTT. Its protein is CSAGLAADTQYF.

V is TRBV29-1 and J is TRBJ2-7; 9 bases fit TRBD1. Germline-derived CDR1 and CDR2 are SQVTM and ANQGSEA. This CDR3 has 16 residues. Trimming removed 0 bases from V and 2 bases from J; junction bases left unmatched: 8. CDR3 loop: CSVEDPGQGQPYEQYF. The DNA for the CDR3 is TGCAGCGTTGAAGATCCGGGACAGGGTCAACCCTACGAGCAGTACTTC.

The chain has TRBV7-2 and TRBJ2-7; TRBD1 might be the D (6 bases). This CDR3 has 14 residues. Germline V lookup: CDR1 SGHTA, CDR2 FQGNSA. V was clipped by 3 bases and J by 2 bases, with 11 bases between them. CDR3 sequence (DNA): TGTGCCAGCAGCTTGGCGCAGGGGACCTACGAGCAGTACTTC. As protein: CASSLAQGTYEQYF.

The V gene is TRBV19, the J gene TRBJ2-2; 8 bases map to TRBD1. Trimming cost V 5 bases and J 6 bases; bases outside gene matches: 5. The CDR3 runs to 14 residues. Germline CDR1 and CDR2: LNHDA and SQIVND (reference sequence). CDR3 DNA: TGTGCCAGTAGTCAAGGACAGGGAGCCGGGGAGCTGTTTTTT. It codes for CASSQGQGAGELFF.

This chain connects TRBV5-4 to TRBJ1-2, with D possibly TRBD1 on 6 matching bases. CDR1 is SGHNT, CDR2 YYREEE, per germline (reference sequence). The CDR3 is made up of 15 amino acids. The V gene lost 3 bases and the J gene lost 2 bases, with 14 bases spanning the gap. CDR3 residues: CASSSQTGRNYGYTF. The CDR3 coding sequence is TGTGCCAGCAGCTCACAGACAGGTCGAAACTATGGCTACACCTTC.

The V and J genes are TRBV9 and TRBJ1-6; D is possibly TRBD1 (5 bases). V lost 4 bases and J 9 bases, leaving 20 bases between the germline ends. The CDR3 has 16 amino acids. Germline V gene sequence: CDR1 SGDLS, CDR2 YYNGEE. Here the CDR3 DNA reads TGTGCCAGCAGCTCTCGAGCGGGGGAAATAGGTTCACCCCTCCACTTT. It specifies CASSSRAGEIGSPLHF.

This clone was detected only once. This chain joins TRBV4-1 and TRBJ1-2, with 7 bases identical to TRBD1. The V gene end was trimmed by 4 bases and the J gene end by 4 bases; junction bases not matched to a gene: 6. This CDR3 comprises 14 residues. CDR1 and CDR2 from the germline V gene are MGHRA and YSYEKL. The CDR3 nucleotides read TGCGCCAGCAGCCCCTCGGACAGGAGCTATGGCTACACCTTC. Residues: CASSPSDRSYGYTF.

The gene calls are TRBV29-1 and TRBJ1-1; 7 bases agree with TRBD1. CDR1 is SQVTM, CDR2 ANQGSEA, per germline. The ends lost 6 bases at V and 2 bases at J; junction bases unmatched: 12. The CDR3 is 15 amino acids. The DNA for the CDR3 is TGCAGCGTCCCCCCAAGGACAGGCACTAACACTGAAGCTTTCTTT. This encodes CSVPPRTGTNTEAFF. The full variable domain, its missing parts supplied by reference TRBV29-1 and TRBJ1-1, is SAVISQKPSRDICQRGTSLTIQCQVDSQVTMMFWYRQQPGQSLTLIATANQGSEATYESGFVIDKFPISRPNLTFSTLTVSNMSPEDSSIYLCSVPPRTGTNTEAFFGQGTRLTVV.

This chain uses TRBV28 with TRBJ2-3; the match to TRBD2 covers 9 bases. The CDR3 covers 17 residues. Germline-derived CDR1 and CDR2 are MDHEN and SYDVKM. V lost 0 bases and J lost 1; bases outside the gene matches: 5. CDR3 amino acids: CASSLWGSGGRTDTQYF. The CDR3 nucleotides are TGTGCCAGCAGTTTATGGGGTAGCGGGGGACGCACAGATACGCAGTATTTT.

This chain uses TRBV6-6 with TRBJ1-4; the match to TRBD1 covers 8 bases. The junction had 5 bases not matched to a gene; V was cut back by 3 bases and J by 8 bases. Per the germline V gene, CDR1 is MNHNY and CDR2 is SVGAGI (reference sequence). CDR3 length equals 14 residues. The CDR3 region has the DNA TGTGCCAGCAGTTATGGGACAGGAAGGGAAAAACTGTTTTTT. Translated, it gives CASSYGTGREKLFF.

Here the CDR3 DNA reads TGTGCCAGCAGCTTATACCGATTGGCACGCTATGGCTACACCTTC. It codes for CASSLYRLARYGYTF. The rearrangement links TRBV11-2 to TRBJ1-2; D is uncertain. V gave up 2 bases and J gave up 4 bases, with 14 bases separating them. The CDR3 loop spans 15 amino acids. CDR1 is SGHAT and CDR2 is FQNNGV in the germline V gene.

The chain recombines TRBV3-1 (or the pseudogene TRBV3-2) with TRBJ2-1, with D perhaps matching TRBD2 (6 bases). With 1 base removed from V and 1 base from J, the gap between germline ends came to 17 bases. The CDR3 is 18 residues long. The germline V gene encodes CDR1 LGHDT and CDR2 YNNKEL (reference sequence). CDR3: CASSQGPLAGPSYNEQFF. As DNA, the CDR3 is TGTGCCAGCAGCCAAGGACCTCTCGCGGGACCTTCCTACAATGAGCAGTTCTTC.

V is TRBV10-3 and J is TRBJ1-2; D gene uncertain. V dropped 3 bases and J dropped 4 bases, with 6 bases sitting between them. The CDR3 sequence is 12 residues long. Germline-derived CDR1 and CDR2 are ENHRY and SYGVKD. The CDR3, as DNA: TGTGCCATCAGTGACAGTGTCTATGGCTACACCTTC. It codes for CAISDSVYGYTF.

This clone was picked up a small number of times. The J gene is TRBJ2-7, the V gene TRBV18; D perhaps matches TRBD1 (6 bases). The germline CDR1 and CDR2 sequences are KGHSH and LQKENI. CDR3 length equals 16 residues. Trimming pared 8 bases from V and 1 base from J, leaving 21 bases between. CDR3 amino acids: CASRYSGHRASYEQYF. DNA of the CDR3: TGTGCCAGCCGATACTCGGGACACAGAGCGTCCTACGAGCAGTACTTC.

The CDR3 reads CASSESSRTGELFF. CDR3 DNA sequence: TGTGCCAGCTCAGAGTCCTCTAGGACCGGGGAGCTGTTTTTT. J is TRBJ2-2 and V is TRBV18; no clear D. This CDR3 region has 14 residues. V gave up 5 bases and J gave up 5 bases, with 12 bases separating them. Germline V CDR1 and CDR2: KGHSH, LQKENI.

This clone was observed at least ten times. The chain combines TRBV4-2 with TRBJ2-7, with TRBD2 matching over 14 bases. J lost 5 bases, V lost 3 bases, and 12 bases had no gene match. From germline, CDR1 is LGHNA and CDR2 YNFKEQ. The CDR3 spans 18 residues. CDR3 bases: TGTGCCAGCAGCCATTTTACCCCGACTAGCGGGGGGGCCCACGAGCAGTACTTC. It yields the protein CASSHFTPTSGGAHEQYF.

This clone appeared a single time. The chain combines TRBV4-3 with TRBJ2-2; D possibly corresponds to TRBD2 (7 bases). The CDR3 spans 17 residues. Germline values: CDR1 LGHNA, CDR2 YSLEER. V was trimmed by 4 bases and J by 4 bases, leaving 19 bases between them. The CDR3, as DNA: TGCGCCAGCAGCCGATCGGGGGGCCAGCGCGGCACCGGGGAGCTGTTTTTT. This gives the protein CASSRSGGQRGTGELFF.

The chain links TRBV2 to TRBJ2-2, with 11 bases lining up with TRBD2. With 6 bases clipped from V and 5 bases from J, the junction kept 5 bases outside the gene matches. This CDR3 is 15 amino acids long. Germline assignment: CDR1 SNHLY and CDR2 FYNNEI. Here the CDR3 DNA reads TGTGCCAGCAGAGTCGCTAGCGGGGGGACCGGGGAGCTGTTTTTT. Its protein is CASRVASGGTGELFF.

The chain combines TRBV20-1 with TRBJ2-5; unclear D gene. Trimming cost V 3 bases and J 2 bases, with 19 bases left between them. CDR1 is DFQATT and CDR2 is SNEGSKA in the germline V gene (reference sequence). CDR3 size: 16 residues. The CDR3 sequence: CSASVPFTSLQETQYF. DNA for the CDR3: TGCAGTGCTAGTGTCCCTTTTACTTCCCTTCAAGAGACCCAGTACTTC.

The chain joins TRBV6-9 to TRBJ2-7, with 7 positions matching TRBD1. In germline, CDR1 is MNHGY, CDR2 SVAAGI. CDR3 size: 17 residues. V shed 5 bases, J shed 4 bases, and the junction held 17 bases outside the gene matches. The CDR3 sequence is CASSQGDASQGSYEQYF. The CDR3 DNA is TGTGCCAGCAGTCAGGGGGACGCATCTCAGGGGTCGTACGAGCAGTACTTC.

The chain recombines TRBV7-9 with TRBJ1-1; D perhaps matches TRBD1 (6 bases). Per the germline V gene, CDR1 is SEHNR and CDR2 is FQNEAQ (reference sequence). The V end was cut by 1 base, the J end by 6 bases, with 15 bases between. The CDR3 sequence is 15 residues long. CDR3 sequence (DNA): TGTGCCAGCAGCTTAGGAGGGGACACCCCCCCTGAAGCTTTCTTT. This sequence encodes CASSLGGDTPPEAFF.

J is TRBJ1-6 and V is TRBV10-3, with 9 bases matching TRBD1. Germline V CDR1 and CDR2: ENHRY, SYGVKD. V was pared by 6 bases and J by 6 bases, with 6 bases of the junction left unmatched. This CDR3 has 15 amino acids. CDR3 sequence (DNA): TGTGCCATCAGGCCAGGACAGGGGTTTAATTCACCCCTCCACTTT. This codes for CAIRPGQGFNSPLHF.

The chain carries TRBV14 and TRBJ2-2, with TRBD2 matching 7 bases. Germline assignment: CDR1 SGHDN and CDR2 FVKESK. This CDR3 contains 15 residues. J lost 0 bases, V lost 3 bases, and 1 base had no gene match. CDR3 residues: CASSQGLPNTGELFF. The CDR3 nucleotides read TGTGCCAGCAGCCAGGGACTACCGAACACCGGGGAGCTGTTTTTT.